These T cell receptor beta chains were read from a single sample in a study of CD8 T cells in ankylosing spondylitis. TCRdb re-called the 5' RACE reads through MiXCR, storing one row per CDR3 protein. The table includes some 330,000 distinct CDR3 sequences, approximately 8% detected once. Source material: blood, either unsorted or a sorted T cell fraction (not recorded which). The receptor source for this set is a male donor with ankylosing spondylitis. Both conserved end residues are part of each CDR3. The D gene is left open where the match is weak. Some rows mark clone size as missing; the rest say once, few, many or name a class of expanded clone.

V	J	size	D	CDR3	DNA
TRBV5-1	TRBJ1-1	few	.	CASSLRGLSTEAFF	TGCGCCAGCAGCTTGAGGGGTTTGAGCACTGAAGCTTTCTTT
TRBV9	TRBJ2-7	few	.	CASSPRGSYEQYF	TGTGCCAGCAGCCCCCGTGGCTCCTACGAGCAGTACTTC
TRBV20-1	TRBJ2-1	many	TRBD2	CSARWTSGLGGIDF	TGCAGTGCTAGATGGACTAGCGGGTTAGGGGGTATTGACTTC
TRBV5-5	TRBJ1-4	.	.	CASSLLTGENEKLFF	TGTGCCAGCAGCTTGCTTACAGGCGAAAATGAAAAACTGTTTTTT
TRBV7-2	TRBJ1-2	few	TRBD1	CASSLGTGLLAGYTF	TGTGCCAGCAGCTTAGGGACAGGGCTACTTGCGGGCTACACCTTC
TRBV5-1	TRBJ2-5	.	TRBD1	CASSLAPQGASETQYF	TGCGCCAGCAGCTTGGCTCCACAGGGGGCCTCGGAGACCCAGTACTTC
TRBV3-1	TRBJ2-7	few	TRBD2	CASSRGLAGGLPRLSYEQYF	TGTGCCAGCAGTCGGGGACTAGCGGGAGGCCTCCCACGTCTTTCCTACGAGCAGTACTTC
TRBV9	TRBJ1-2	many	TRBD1	CASSPRKGGKGYTF	TGTGCCAGCAGCCCCCGGAAAGGGGGCAAAGGCTACACCTTC
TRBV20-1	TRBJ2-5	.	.	CSAGGWELSETQYF	TGCAGTGCTGGAGGCTGGGAGCTGTCAGAGACCCAGTACTTC
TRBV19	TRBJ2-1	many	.	CASSIRHSPISSLSSYNEQFF	TGTGCCAGTAGTATCCGCCACTCGCCGATTTCCTCTTTAAGCTCCTACAATGAGCAGTTCTTC